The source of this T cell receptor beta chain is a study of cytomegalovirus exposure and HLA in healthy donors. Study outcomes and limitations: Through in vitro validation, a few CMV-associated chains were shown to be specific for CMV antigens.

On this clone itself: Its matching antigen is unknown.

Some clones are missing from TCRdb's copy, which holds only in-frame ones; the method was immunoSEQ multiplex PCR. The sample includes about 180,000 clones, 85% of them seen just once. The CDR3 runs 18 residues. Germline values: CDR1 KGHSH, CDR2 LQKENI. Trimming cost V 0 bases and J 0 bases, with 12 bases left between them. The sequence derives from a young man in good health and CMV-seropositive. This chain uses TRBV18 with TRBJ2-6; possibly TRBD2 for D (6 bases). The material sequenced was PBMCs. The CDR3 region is CASSPPGGRSSGANVLTF. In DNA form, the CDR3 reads TGTGCCAGCTCACCACCGGGGGGTAGAAGCTCTGGGGCCAACGTCCTGACTTTC. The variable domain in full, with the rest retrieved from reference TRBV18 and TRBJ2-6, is NAGVMQNPRHLVRRRGQEARLRCSPMKGHSHVYWYRQLPEEGLKFMVYLQKENIIDESGMPKERFSAEFPKEGPSILRIQQVVRGDSAAYFCASSPPGGRSSGANVLTFGAGSRLTVL.